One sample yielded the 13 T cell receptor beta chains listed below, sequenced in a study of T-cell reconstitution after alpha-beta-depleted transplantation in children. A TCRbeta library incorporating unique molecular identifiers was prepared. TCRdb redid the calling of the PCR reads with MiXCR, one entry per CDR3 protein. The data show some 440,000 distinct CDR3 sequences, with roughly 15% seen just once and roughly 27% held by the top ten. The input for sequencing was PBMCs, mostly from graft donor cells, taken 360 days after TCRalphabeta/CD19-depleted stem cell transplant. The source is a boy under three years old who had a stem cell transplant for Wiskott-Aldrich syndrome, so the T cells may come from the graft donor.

CDR3 DNA: TGTGCCACCAGCAGAGAGGCTAGCGGCCCCTACGAGCAGTACTTC. Encoded protein: CATSREASGPYEQYF. The rearrangement uses TRBV15 and TRBJ2-7; 7 bases fit TRBD2. CDR3 length equals 15 residues. Per germline, CDR1 LNHNV and CDR2 YYDKDF (reference sequence). V was pared by 0 bases and J by 2 bases, with 4 bases of the junction left unmatched.

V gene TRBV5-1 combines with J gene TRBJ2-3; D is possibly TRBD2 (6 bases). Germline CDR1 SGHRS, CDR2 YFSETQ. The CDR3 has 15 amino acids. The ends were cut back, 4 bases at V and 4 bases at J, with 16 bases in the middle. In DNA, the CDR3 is TGCGCCAGCAGCCTGGGGGACTGGGTTTCAGATACGCAGTATTTT. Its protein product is CASSLGDWVSDTQYF. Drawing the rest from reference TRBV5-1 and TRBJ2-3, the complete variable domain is KAGVTQTPRYLIKTRGQQVTLSCSPISGHRSVSWYQQTPGQGLQFLFEYFSETQRNKGNFPGRFSGRQFSNSRSEMNVSTLELGDSALYLCASSLGDWVSDTQYFGPGTRLTVL.

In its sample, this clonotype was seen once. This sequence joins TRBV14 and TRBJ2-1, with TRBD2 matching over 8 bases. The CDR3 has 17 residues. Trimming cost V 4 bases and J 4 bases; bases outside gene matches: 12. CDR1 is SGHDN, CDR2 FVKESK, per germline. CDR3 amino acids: CASSPTPSGWSYNEQFF. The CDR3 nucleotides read TGTGCCAGCAGCCCCACGCCTAGCGGGTGGTCTTACAATGAGCAGTTCTTC.

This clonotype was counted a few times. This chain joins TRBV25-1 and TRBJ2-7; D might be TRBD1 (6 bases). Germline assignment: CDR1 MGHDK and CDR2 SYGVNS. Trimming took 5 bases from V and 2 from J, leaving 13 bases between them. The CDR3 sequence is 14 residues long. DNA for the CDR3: TGTGCCAGCAGTCCTGACAGGCTTCCCTACGAGCAGTACTTC. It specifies CASSPDRLPYEQYF.

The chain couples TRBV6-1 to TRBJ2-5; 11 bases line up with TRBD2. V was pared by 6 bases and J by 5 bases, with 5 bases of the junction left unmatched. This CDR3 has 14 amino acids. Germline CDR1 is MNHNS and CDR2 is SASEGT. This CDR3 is CASRLAGVLETQYF. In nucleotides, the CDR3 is TGTGCCAGCAGACTAGCGGGAGTACTGGAGACCCAGTACTTC.

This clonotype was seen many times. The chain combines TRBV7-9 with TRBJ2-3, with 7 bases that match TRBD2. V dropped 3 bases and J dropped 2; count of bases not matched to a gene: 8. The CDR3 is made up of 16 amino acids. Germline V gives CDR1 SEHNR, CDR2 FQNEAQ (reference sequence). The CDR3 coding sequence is TGTGCCAGCAGCTTTGGTCGAGCGGGGTACACAGATACGCAGTATTTT. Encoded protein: CASSFGRAGYTDTQYF.

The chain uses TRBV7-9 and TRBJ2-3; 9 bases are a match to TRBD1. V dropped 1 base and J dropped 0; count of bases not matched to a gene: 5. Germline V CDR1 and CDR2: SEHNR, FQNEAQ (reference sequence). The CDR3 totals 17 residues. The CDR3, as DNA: TGTGCCAGCAGCTTAGTAGGGACAGGGAGAAGCACAGATACGCAGTATTTT. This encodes CASSLVGTGRSTDTQYF.

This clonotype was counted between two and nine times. CDR3 sequence (DNA): TGTGCCACCAGTGATTTAAGGGAGAATCAGCCCCAGCATTTT. Its translation is CATSDLRENQPQHF. The chain couples TRBV24-1 to TRBJ1-5; D uncertain. CDR1 is KGHDR, CDR2 SFDVKD, per germline. The V end lost 1 base, the J end lost 4 bases, and 7 bases lay between the germline ends. This CDR3 region has 14 residues.

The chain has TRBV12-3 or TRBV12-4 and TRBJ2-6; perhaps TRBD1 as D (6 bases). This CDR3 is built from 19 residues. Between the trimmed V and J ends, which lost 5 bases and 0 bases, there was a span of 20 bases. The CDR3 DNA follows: TGTGCCAGCAGTCCGTACCCGGACAGAGTGGGCTCTGGGGCCAACGTCCTGACTTTC. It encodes CASSPYPDRVGSGANVLTF.

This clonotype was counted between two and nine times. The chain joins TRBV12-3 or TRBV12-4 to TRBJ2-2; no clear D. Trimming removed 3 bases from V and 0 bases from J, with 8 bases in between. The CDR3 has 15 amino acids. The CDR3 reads CASSLLVANTGELFF. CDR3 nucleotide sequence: TGTGCCAGCAGTTTGTTGGTAGCGAACACCGGGGAGCTGTTTTTT.

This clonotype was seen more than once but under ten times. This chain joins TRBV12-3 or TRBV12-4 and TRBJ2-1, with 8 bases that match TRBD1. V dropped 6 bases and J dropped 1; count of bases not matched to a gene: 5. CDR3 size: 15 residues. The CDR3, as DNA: TGTGCCAGCAGCCCGACAGGGGCTTCCTACAATGAGCAGTTCTTC. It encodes CASSPTGASYNEQFF.

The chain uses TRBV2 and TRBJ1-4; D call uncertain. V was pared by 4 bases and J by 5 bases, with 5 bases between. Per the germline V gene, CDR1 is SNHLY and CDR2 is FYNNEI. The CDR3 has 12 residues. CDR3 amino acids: CASSGRNEKLFF. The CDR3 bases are TGTGCCAGCAGTGGTAGAAATGAAAAACTGTTTTTT.

CDR3 in DNA: TGCAGTGCTAGAGGCCCAACTTTGGGCACCGGGGAGCTGTTTTTT. It specifies CSARGPTLGTGELFF. This chain connects TRBV20-1 to TRBJ2-2; D not certain. The germline gives CDR1 DFQATT, CDR2 SNEGSKA (reference sequence). CDR3 length equals 15 residues. Trimming removed 1 base at V and 4 bases at J, with 13 bases between.